A selection of T cell receptor beta chains follows, all from one sample in a study of blood T cell repertoires in COVID-19. Assay: immunoSEQ multiplex PCR; the TCRdb copy retains only in-frame clones and omits some. The profile covers about 180,000 clones, with around 82% appearing a single time and about 9.1% taken by the ten largest. Material for sequencing was peripheral blood. The receptors were sampled from a woman at least 80 years old with acute or convalescent COVID-19. The CDR3 runs from the conserved cysteine through the conserved F or W. D genes are given only for firm matches. Size tells how often a clone was seen (once, few, many) or the class of an expanded clone, and some rows leave it out.

TRBJ1-5 few NA TRBV3-1/TRBV3-2 TGTGCCAGCAGCCAATTTGGGGGGGGCAATCAGCCCCAGCATTTT CASSQFGGGNQPQHF
TRBJ1-1 once NA TRBV9 TGTGCCAGCAGCGTAGATCAGGGGTGGGGAACTGAAGCTTTCTTT CASSVDQGWGTEAFF
TRBJ1-4 NA TRBD1 TRBV9 TGTGCCAGCAGCGTAGGTGTGGGATGGGACAGGGCTGAAAAACTGTTTTTT CASSVGVGWDRAEKLFF
TRBJ2-1 NA NA TRBV5-1 TGCGCCAGCAGCCAGGGACTCCCTACGGATGAGCAGTTCTTC CASSQGLPTDEQFF
TRBJ2-1 NA TRBD1 TRBV7-9 TGTGCCAGCAGTTCGAGGGGGCGAGGAGACGATGAGCAGTTCTTC CASSSRGRGDDEQFF
TRBJ1-5 few NA TRBV2 TGTGCCAGCAGTGAAGGGACAGATGCTCAGCCCCAGCATTTT CASSEGTDAQPQHF
TRBJ1-5 NA TRBD1 TRBV19 TGTGCCAGTAGATCCGGGACAGGGGAGCAGCCCCAGCATTTT CASRSGTGEQPQHF
TRBJ2-5 NA TRBD1 TRBV5-4 TGTGCCAGCAGCTGGGGACAGAGGGAGACCCAGTACTTC CASSWGQRETQYF
TRBJ2-7 NA TRBD2 TRBV18 TGTGCCAGCTCACCACTCGCTAGCGGGGGACGAGGGTACGAGCAGTACTTC CASSPLASGGRGYEQYF
TRBJ1-6 NA NA TRBV18 TGTGCCAGCGGGACGGGGGTTGATTCACCCCTCCACTTT CASGTGVDSPLHF
TRBJ1-1 NA NA TRBV10-3 TGTGCCATCAGACCCAGGGGAGGGACTGAAGCTTTCTTT CAIRPRGGTEAFF
TRBJ1-2 NA NA TRBV5-4 TGTGCCAGCAGCGATGACATTTATGGCTACACCTTC CASSDDIYGYTF
TRBJ2-5 NA TRBD2 TRBV5-1 TGCGCCAGCAGCCCTTTAGCGGGGGAGGGAGGAGAGACCCAGTACTTC CASSPLAGEGGETQYF
TRBJ2-5 NA TRBD2 TRBV15 TGTGCCACCAGCAGAGATTCGTCTAGCGGGAGCGGGGAGACTCAGTACTTC CATSRDSSSGSGETQYF
TRBJ2-3 NA TRBD2 TRBV7-2 TGTGCCAGCAGCTTAAATCGCGGGAGGGCCGGAGATACGCAGTATTTT CASSLNRGRAGDTQYF
TRBJ2-1 NA NA TRBV19 TGTGCCAGTAGTGTGGGGGCAGGGGAGCAGTTCTTC CASSVGAGEQFF
TRBJ2-3 NA TRBD2 TRBV9 TGTGCCAGCAGCGTAACTAGCGGGAGCGGCACAGATACGCAGTATTTT CASSVTSGSGTDTQYF
TRBJ1-4 few NA TRBV7-9 TGTGCCAGCAGTTCCCGGGGGGTGACTAATGAAAAACTGTTTTTT CASSSRGVTNEKLFF
TRBJ2-3 NA TRBD2 TRBV4-3 TGCGCCAGCAGCCAGGGGGGGGGAGATACGCAGTATTTT CASSQGGGDTQYF
TRBJ2-7 NA NA TRBV5-1 TGCGCCAGCAGCTTGGACGGTCAGGCCTTCTCCTACGAGCAGTACTTC CASSLDGQAFSYEQYF
TRBJ2-5 NA TRBD2 TRBV29-1 TGCAGCGTTCGCGGGGGGGAAGAGACCCAGTACTTC CSVRGGEETQYF
TRBJ1-5 NA TRBD1 TRBV6-1 TGTGCCAGCAGTGATCCAGGGGGTCAGCCCCAGCATTTT CASSDPGGQPQHF
TRBJ2-7 NA NA TRBV29-1 TGCAGCGTTGTCACTAGCTCCTACGAGCAGTACTTC CSVVTSSYEQYF
TRBJ1-2 NA TRBD1 TRBV6-6 TGTGCCAGCAGTTCCGGGGACAGGGGGCACGGCTACACCTTC CASSSGDRGHGYTF
TRBJ2-2 NA TRBD2 TRBV9 TGTGCCAGCAGCGCCTCGGGAGGGCCACCCTCCGGGGAGCTGTTTTTT CASSASGGPPSGELFF
TRBJ1-2 few TRBD1 TRBV7-9 TGTGCCAGCAGCCGACAGGGGGCCTTCTATGGCTACACCTTC CASSRQGAFYGYTF
TRBJ2-1 once NA TRBV5-1 TGCGCCAGCAGCTTGGAAAGGGGATACAATGAGCAGTTCTTC CASSLERGYNEQFF
TRBJ2-2 NA TRBD2 TRBV7-2 TGTGCCAGCAGACTAGCGGGGGGGCCCAACACCGGGGAGCTGTTTTTT CASRLAGGPNTGELFF
TRBJ1-1 NA TRBD1 TRBV30 TGTGCCTGGAGTGCGGGACAGGGGCAAGCTTTCTTT CAWSAGQGQAFF
TRBJ1-1 NA TRBD1 TRBV30 TGTGCCTGGAGTGTGGGACAGGTGAACACTGAAGCTTTCTTT CAWSVGQVNTEAFF
TRBJ2-5 once TRBD1 TRBV5-1 TGCGCCAGCAGCCCCTCCGGGACAGGGAAAGAGACCCAGTACTTC CASSPSGTGKETQYF
TRBJ2-3 few TRBD1 TRBV23-1 TGCGCCAGCGTTCCACCGGGACAGGGTTCAGATACGCAGTATTTT CASVPPGQGSDTQYF
TRBJ2-5 NA NA TRBV18 TGTGCCAGCTCACCGGGCATGGAGACCCAGTACTTC CASSPGMETQYF
TRBJ2-1 NA NA TRBV11-2 TGTGCCAGCAGCTTAGCTGGAGCCAACTCCTACAATGAGCAGTTCTTC CASSLAGANSYNEQFF
TRBJ2-6 NA TRBD2 TRBV5-1 TGCGCCAGCAGCACCGGGGGGAGCCGCTCTGGGGCCAACGTCCTGACTTTC CASSTGGSRSGANVLTF